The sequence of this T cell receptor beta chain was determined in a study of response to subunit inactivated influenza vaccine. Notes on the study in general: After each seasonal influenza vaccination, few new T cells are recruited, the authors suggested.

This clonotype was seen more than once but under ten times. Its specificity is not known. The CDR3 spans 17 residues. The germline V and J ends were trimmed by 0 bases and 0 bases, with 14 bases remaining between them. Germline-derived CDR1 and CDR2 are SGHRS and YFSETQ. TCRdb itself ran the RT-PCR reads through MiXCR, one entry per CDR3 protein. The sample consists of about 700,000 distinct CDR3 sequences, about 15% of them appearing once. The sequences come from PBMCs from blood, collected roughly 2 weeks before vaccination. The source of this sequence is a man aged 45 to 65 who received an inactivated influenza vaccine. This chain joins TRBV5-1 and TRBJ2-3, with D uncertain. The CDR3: CASSLVPESASTDTQYF. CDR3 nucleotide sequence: TGCGCCAGCAGCTTGGTACCAGAGTCGGCTAGCACAGATACGCAGTATTTT.